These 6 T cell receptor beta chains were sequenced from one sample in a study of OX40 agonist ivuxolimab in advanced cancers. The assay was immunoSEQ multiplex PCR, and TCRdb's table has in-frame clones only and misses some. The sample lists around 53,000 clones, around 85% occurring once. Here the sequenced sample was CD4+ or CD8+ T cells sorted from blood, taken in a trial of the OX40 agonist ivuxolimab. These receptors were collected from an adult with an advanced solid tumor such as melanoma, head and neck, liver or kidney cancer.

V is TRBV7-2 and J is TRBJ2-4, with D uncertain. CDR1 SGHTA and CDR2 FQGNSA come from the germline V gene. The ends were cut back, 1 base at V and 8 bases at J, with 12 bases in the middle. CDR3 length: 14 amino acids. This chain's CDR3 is CASSLDPGMDIQYF. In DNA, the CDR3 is TGTGCCAGCAGCTTAGATCCGGGTATGGACATTCAGTACTTC.

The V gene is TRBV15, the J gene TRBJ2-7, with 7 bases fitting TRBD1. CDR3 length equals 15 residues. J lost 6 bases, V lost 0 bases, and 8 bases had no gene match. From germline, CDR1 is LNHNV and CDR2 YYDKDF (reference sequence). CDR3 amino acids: CATSRDYTGVIEQYF. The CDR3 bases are TGTGCCACCAGCAGAGATTATACAGGGGTAATCGAGCAGTACTTC.

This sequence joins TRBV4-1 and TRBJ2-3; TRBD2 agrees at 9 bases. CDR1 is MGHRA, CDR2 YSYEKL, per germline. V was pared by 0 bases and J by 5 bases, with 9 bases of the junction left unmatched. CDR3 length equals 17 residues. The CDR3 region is CASSQDTLAGEVDTQYF. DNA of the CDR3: TGCGCCAGCAGCCAAGATACCTTAGCGGGAGAAGTAGATACGCAGTATTTT.

The DNA for the CDR3 is TGTGCCAGCAGTGAAGGGCGGAGGGACTATGGCTACACCTTC. Its translation is CASSEGRRDYGYTF. The J gene is TRBJ1-2, the V gene TRBV6-5; the D is unclear. This CDR3 has 14 residues. V was trimmed by 5 bases and J by 3 bases, leaving 13 bases between them. Germline assignment: CDR1 MNHEY and CDR2 SVGAGI.

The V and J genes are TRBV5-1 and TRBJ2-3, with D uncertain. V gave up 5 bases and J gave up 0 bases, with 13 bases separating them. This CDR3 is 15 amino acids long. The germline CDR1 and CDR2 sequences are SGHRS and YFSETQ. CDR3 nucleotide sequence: TGCGCCAGCAGGATCGGAAGGGCGAGCACAGATACGCAGTATTTT. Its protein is CASRIGRASTDTQYF.

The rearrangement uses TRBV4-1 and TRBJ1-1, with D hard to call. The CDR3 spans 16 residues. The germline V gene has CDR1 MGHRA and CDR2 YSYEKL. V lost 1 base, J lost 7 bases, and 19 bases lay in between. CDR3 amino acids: CASSQGPGVGGNEAFF. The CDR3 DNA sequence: TGCGCCAGCAGCCAAGGCCCTGGGGTAGGAGGGAATGAAGCTTTCTTT.